This TCR beta chain emerged from a study of T-cell reconstitution after alpha-beta-depleted transplantation in children. A TCRbeta library incorporating unique molecular identifiers was prepared. TCRdb re-analysed the PCR reads in MiXCR, keeping a single row per CDR3 protein. Altogether about 440,000 distinct CDR3 sequences are present, over 40% being singletons, with the ten largest covering 25% to 30%. This CDR3 has 14 amino acids. Losses at the gene ends were 1 base for V and 4 bases for J; bases not matched to a gene: 3. The germline V gene encodes CDR1 MNHEY and CDR2 SVGEGT. The chain joins TRBV6-2 or TRBV6-3 to TRBJ2-5, with 7 nucleotides matching TRBD1. Sequencing used PBMCs, obtained before TCRalphabeta/CD19-depleted stem cell transplant. This receptor was taken from a girl aged 2-10 years with aplastic anemia, due to receive a stem cell transplant. The CDR3 DNA reads TGTGCCAGCAGTTACTTCAACAGGGGAGAGACCCAGTACTTC. Protein: CASSYFNRGETQYF.